These T cell receptor beta chains were read from a single sample in a study of blood T cells in healthy people across ages. TCRdb re-called the 5' RACE reads through MiXCR, storing one row per CDR3 protein. The sample comprises around 500,000 distinct CDR3 sequences, 45% to 55% of which are singletons, and approximately 23% rests with the top ten. Sequencing was done on a sample of blood. The receptors originated from a man of 80 years or more in good health. CDR3s include the opening cysteine and the closing phenylalanine or tryptophan. A D gene is named only where the DNA matches it firmly. Some rows mark clone size as missing; the rest say once, few, many or name a class of expanded clone.

abundance,d_gene,v_gene,j_gene,CDR3nt,CDR3aa
few,TRBD1,TRBV7-9,TRBJ2-1,TGTGCCAGCAGCTTAGGGCGGGACAGGGAGCAGTTCTTC,CASSLGRDREQFF
-,-,TRBV2,TRBJ2-7,TGTGCCAGCAGGCCCCACAGGAGCTCCTACGAGCAGTACTTC,CASRPHRSSYEQYF
-,TRBD1,TRBV20-1,TRBJ1-5,TGCAGTGCTAGTTCCGGGACAGGGGGCGTTCAGCCCCAGCATTTT,CSASSGTGGVQPQHF
-,TRBD2,TRBV30,TRBJ2-3,TGTGCCTCCACGACTAGCGGGAGCCCAGATACGCAGTATTTT,CASTTSGSPDTQYF
few,TRBD2,TRBV6-2/TRBV6-3,TRBJ2-5,TGTGCCAGCAGTGCCTTACTAGCGGGAGTTTATGAGACCCAGTACTTC,CASSALLAGVYETQYF
once,-,TRBV18,TRBJ2-7,TGTGCCGGCTCACCGGAGAGGGCCCAGTACTTC,CAGSPERAQYF
many,-,TRBV6-5,TRBJ1-2,TGTGCCAGCTCCGGGGGAGCCCGGAACTATGGCTACACCTTC,CASSGGARNYGYTF
-,-,TRBV5-6,TRBJ1-1,TGTGCCAGCAGCTCAGCACAACTCATGAACACTGAAGCTTTCTTT,CASSSAQLMNTEAFF
-,-,TRBV7-2,TRBJ1-2,TGTGCCAGCAGCTCTTGGGGGTTGCTCGGCTACACCTTC,CASSSWGLLGYTF
-,TRBD1,TRBV28,TRBJ1-6,TGTGCCAGCAGTCCACCACAGGGGCCTAATTCACCCCTCCACTTT,CASSPPQGPNSPLHF
-,-,TRBV19,TRBJ1-2,TGTGCCAGTACCGGACCCAGGGTCTATGGCTACACCTTC,CASTGPRVYGYTF
-,TRBD2,TRBV29-1,TRBJ2-7,TGTGGCGTTGAAGATGACGGGCTAGCGGGAGGGTACGAGCAGTACTTC,CGVEDDGLAGGYEQYF
-,TRBD2,TRBV7-2,TRBJ2-7,TGTGCCAGCAGCTTAGTGCTGACTAGCGGGGGGGCGTACGAGCAGTACTTC,CASSLVLTSGGAYEQYF
few,-,TRBV7-9,TRBJ2-1,TGTGCCAGCAGCCGACGGGGGACAGCCCTTGAGCAGTTCTTC,CASSRRGTALEQFF
-,-,TRBV10-2,TRBJ1-1,TGCGCCAGCAGTGAGTCTCCCGTTTCGAACACTGAAGCTTTCTTT,CASSESPVSNTEAFF
-,TRBD2,TRBV7-2,TRBJ2-1,TGTGCCAGCTCACCAGGACTAGCGTCGAATGAGCAGTTCTTC,CASSPGLASNEQFF
-,TRBD2,TRBV7-2,TRBJ2-3,TGTGCCAGCAGCTTTCTAGCGGGGATCTTCACAGATACGCAGTATTTT,CASSFLAGIFTDTQYF
many,-,TRBV6-1,TRBJ2-7,TGTGCCAGCAGGGCAAGCGGACGCCGTGGCTCCTACGAGCAGTACTTC,CASRASGRRGSYEQYF
-,TRBD1,TRBV5-1,TRBJ1-1,TGCGCCAGCAGCTGGGGACAGGGATCCGAAGCTTTCTTT,CASSWGQGSEAFF
many,-,TRBV6-6,TRBJ2-5,TGTGCCAGCAGCCCCCAGGAGTACCAAGAGACCCAGTACTTC,CASSPQEYQETQYF
-,TRBD2,TRBV29-1,TRBJ2-2,TGCAGCGCTCTAGCGGGGGGCGCCGGGGAGCTGTTTTTT,CSALAGGAGELFF
-,-,TRBV7-8,TRBJ1-4,TGTGCCAGCAGCTTAGGTCCGTCAACTAATGAAAAACTGTTTTTT,CASSLGPSTNEKLFF
-,-,TRBV10-2,TRBJ2-7,TGCGCCAGCAGGGACCGGGATTCCTACGAGCAGTACTTC,CASRDRDSYEQYF
-,-,TRBV14,TRBJ2-7,TGTGCCAGCAGCCCCAGACGCACCCTGTCCTACGAGCAGTACTTC,CASSPRRTLSYEQYF
-,TRBD2,TRBV5-1,TRBJ2-5,TGCGCCAGCAGCTCTAGCGGGGGGGATGTAGAGACCCAGTACTTC,CASSSSGGDVETQYF
-,TRBD2,TRBV6-2/TRBV6-3,TRBJ2-3,TGTGCCAGCAGGGCTAGCGGGGTTACAGATACGCAGTATTTT,CASRASGVTDTQYF
-,-,TRBV20-1,TRBJ2-1,TGCAGTGCTCACGGGACGACTAGAACCAATGAGCAGTTCTTC,CSAHGTTRTNEQFF
-,-,TRBV30,TRBJ1-2,TGTGCCTGGAGTGTAGCACACCGAGCGGGCTACACCTTC,CAWSVAHRAGYTF
-,-,TRBV6-2/TRBV6-3,TRBJ2-2,TGTGCCAGCAGTTACGCAGGGCCCACCGGGGAGCTGTTTTTT,CASSYAGPTGELFF
few,TRBD1,TRBV10-3,TRBJ1-1,TGTGCCATCAGTGAGGGACAGGGAAACACTGAAGCTTTCTTT,CAISEGQGNTEAFF
-,-,TRBV29-1,TRBJ2-5,TGCAGCGTTGTGGAAAGTGCCCGGGAGACCCAGTACTTC,CSVVESARETQYF
-,-,TRBV7-2,TRBJ2-2,TGTGCCAGCAGCTTAATACAGGAACGCGGGGAGCTGTTTTTT,CASSLIQERGELFF
-,-,TRBV29-1,TRBJ2-7,TGCAGCGTTGCAATGGGGTTGTGGGGGGCCTCCTACGAGCAGTACTTC,CSVAMGLWGASYEQYF
-,-,TRBV10-3,TRBJ2-5,TGTGCCATCAGTGAGCGGGAGGAGACCCAGTACTTC,CAISEREETQYF
many,-,TRBV7-2,TRBJ2-5,TGTGCCAGCCGAAGGTCGGTGGGCGAGACCCAGTACTTC,CASRRSVGETQYF
few,-,TRBV20-1,TRBJ1-1,TGCAGTGCTAGAGATCTGCTCGGGAACACTGAAGCTTTCTTT,CSARDLLGNTEAFF
-,-,TRBV7-2,TRBJ2-7,TGTGCCAGCAGCTTAGGGTTCGATGTTCTGACCTACGAGCAGTACTTC,CASSLGFDVLTYEQYF
-,-,TRBV4-3,TRBJ1-2,TGCGCCAGCAGCCAAGAAGGGAATAGGGGCTATGGCTACACCTTC,CASSQEGNRGYGYTF
few,-,TRBV7-9,TRBJ1-1,TGTGCCAGCAGCTTAGTAACGTCTGAAGCTTTCTTT,CASSLVTSEAFF
few,TRBD1,TRBV20-1,TRBJ2-3,TGCAGTGCAACCAACAGGGGTGGCGATACGCAGTATTTT,CSATNRGGDTQYF
-,-,TRBV6-5,TRBJ2-1,TGTGCCAGCAGTTACGGGAACTCCTACAATGAGCAGTTCTTC,CASSYGNSYNEQFF
-,TRBD2,TRBV20-1,TRBJ2-1,TGCAGTGCTAGAGATCAGGGGGGGCTAGCGGGAGGCCCGAGCTCCTACAATGAGCAGTTCTTC,CSARDQGGLAGGPSSYNEQFF
-,-,TRBV6-2/TRBV6-3,TRBJ1-1,TGTGCCAGCAGCTTGCCAAACTCGACAGTTACTCCCAACACTGAAGCTTTCTTT,CASSLPNSTVTPNTEAFF
few,-,TRBV5-1,TRBJ2-1,TGCGCCAGCAGGGTCATTAACAATGAGCAGTTCTTC,CASRVINNEQFF
few,-,TRBV20-1,TRBJ1-4,TGCAGTGCTAGCTCAACAGCTAATGAAAAACTGTTTTTT,CSASSTANEKLFF
-,-,TRBV18,TRBJ1-1,TGTGCCAGCTCACCAAGCAGGGAGGCTGAAGCTTTCTTT,CASSPSREAEAFF
once,-,TRBV24-1,TRBJ2-2,TGTGCCACCGCGGAACACGCGAACACCGGGGAGCTGTTTTTT,CATAEHANTGELFF
-,TRBD1,TRBV29-1,TRBJ1-1,TGCAGCGTTGAGAAGGGGGCCCGAACTGAAGCTTTCTTT,CSVEKGARTEAFF
few,-,TRBV27,TRBJ2-3,TGTGCCAGCAGTACACGGGACCGCACAGATACGCAGTATTTT,CASSTRDRTDTQYF
few,-,TRBV20-1,TRBJ2-5,TGCAGTGTTGACCGAGGAGGGACCCAGTACTTC,CSVDRGGTQYF